This T cell receptor (beta chain) appears in the sequencing data of a study of beta chain features in type 1 diabetes. Study-wide results and limits: A cDNA-based sequencing approach could over-represent cells with high TCR expression. It was not settled here whether HLA type affects TCRB rearrangement. For Type 1 diabetes patients, all four CD4+ subsets carried TCRB CDR3s that were moderately but significantly shorter.

Staining for CD45RO/CCR7/CD25/CD127/CD95/CD27 allowed sorting of CD4+ naive, central memory, regulatory and stem cell-like memory cells. The isolated RNA, all of it, was reverse transcribed, so expressed TCRB transcripts were what got sequenced. Only in-frame clones appear in the TCRdb table, and some are missing; sequencing was by immunoSEQ multiplex PCR. Here the sample spans fewer than 350,000 clones, around 20% being singletons. The germline CDR1 and CDR2 sequences are SGDLS and YYNGEE. V trimming: 3 bases; J trimming: 1 base; junction bases outside the gene matches: 7. The CDR3 consists of 16 residues. As for this clone: Its target is unknown.

The TCR originated in a woman younger than 35 in good health. This rearrangement joins TRBV9 to TRBJ2-5, with 9 bases fitting TRBD2. Sequenced material: naive CD4+ T cells from blood. DNA of the CDR3: TGTGCCAGCAGCGCGAGGGGCGGGAGGGGCCAAGAGACCCAGTACTTC. This gives the protein CASSARGGRGQETQYF.